This entry is about one T cell receptor (beta chain). This sample includes further DNA sequences coding for the same CDR3. CDR1 is MNHEY and CDR2 is SMNVEV in the germline V gene (reference sequence). Trimming removed 2 bases from V and 5 bases from J; junction bases left unmatched: 10. The CDR3 contains 16 residues. Primers included in the PCR were 60 Vbeta and 13 Jbeta primers. Only in-frame clones appear in the TCRdb table, and some are missing; sequencing was by immunoSEQ multiplex PCR. The data show around 50,000 clones, 80% seen once. The data originate from a study of cytomegalovirus exposure and HLA in healthy donors.

The gene calls are TRBV27 and TRBJ1-1, with 8 bases matching TRBD1. The receptor was isolated from a man under 40 in good health and CMV-seropositive. The sequencing sample was made of PBMCs. The CDR3 region has the DNA TGTGCCAGCAGTTTAGGGCAGGGGGCGGGGGAGACTGAAGCTTTCTTT. The encoded protein is CASSLGQGAGETEAFF.